A single sample gave rise to the 17 T cell receptor beta chains below, sequenced in a study of blood T cells in healthy people across ages. The use of a sample-barcoded 5' primer and a J-beta primer mix characterized a second PCR of roughly 6 to 11 cycles. One entry per CDR3 protein results from TCRdb running MiXCR on the 5' RACE reads. The sample lists 1,500,000 or so distinct CDR3 sequences; 45% to 70% were seen once. The sequencing input was blood. The receptors shown here come from a man aged 18 to 30 in good health.

This clonotype was counted only a few times. The chain has TRBV7-9 and TRBJ2-3; D gene ambiguous. Germline CDR1 is SEHNR and CDR2 is FQNEAQ (reference sequence). The ends were cut back, 5 bases at V and 9 bases at J, with 15 bases in the middle. This CDR3 has 13 residues. CDR3 in DNA: TGTGCCAGCAGCCCACCAAGGCACGAAACGCAGTATTTT. This translates into CASSPPRHETQYF.

This clonotype has more than one count but fewer than ten. DNA for the CDR3: TGCAGTGCTAGTTGGGCAGGGCGGCGTTATCAGCCCCAGCATTTT. It translates to CSASWAGRRYQPQHF. The J gene is TRBJ1-5, the V gene TRBV20-1; D is possibly TRBD1 (5 bases). Trimming stripped 3 bases from V and 5 bases from J, with 17 bases between. The CDR3 spans 15 residues. Germline lookup yields CDR1 DFQATT and CDR2 SNEGSKA (reference sequence).

This chain connects TRBV25-1 to TRBJ2-5; D is unclear. The CDR3 extends over 13 amino acids. The germline V and J ends were trimmed by 0 bases and 5 bases, with 7 bases remaining between them. CDR1 MGHDK and CDR2 SYGVNS come from the germline V gene. Written as DNA, the CDR3 is TGTGCCAGCAGTGAATATCTTCGGGAGACCCAGTACTTC. It yields the protein CASSEYLRETQYF.

The chain links TRBV15 to TRBJ1-1, with D possibly being TRBD1 (6 bases). Germline-derived CDR1 and CDR2 are LNHNV and YYDKDF (reference sequence). The CDR3 covers 15 residues. Trimming shortened V by 4 bases and J by 0 bases, and 12 bases separated the two germline ends. Written as DNA, the CDR3 is TGTGCCACCAGCAAGGGGGGGCGAATGAACACTGAAGCTTTCTTT. Its translation: CATSKGGRMNTEAFF.

This clonotype was picked up a small number of times. The genes are TRBV29-1 and TRBJ2-1, with D perhaps TRBD1 or TRBD2 (5 bases each). Germline V gives CDR1 SQVTM, CDR2 ANQGSEA. V dropped 5 bases and J dropped 5 bases, with 19 bases sitting between them. This CDR3 spans 15 amino acids. The DNA for the CDR3 is TGCAGCGTTAACAGGAAGGACTGGAGAAACAATGAGCAGTTCTTC. This codes for CSVNRKDWRNNEQFF.

The chain carries TRBV5-1 and TRBJ2-1, with 8 bases that match TRBD2. The V gene end was trimmed by 2 bases and the J gene end by 7 bases; junction bases not matched to a gene: 8. There are 15 residues in the CDR3. Germline V CDR1 and CDR2: SGHRS, YFSETQ. As DNA, the CDR3 is TGCGCCAGCAGCTTAGCGGGAGAGAGCGTGAATGAGCAGTTCTTC. It translates to CASSLAGESVNEQFF.

The chain carries TRBV9 and TRBJ1-2; possibly TRBD1 for D (6 bases). There are 15 residues in the CDR3. The V gene's germline CDR1 is SGDLS and CDR2 YYNGEE. V was cut by 0 bases and J by 4 bases, with 13 bases left in between. The CDR3 loop reads CASSVETGTFYGYTF. The CDR3 DNA sequence: TGTGCCAGCAGCGTAGAAACAGGGACATTCTATGGCTACACCTTC.

This clonotype has a single count. V usage is TRBV6-1 and J usage is TRBJ1-6; D possibly corresponds to TRBD1 (5 bases). Germline CDR1 reads MNHNS; CDR2 reads SASEGT. The CDR3 consists of 15 residues. Trimming removed 4 bases from V and 6 bases from J, with 13 bases in between. The CDR3 spells CASSAGARPNSPLHF. The CDR3 DNA reads as TGTGCCAGCAGTGCTGGGGCCAGACCTAATTCACCCCTCCACTTT.

This clonotype was found once. The rearrangement uses TRBV28 and TRBJ2-4, with 9 bases lining up with TRBD2. The last part of the DNA fits TRBJ2-5 better; the J call may be wrong. This CDR3 is built from 19 residues. Germline lookup yields CDR1 MDHEN and CDR2 SYDVKM. The DNA for the CDR3 is TGTGCCAGCAGTTTACAACGACGGCGGACTAGCGAGAAGCAAGAGACCCAGTACTTC. Its translation is CASSLQRRRTSEKQETQYF.

This chain uses TRBV6-5 with TRBJ2-4, with 13 positions matching TRBD2. The DNA end is a closer match to TRBJ2-7, so the J assignment may be wrong. CDR1 MNHEY and CDR2 SVGAGI come from the germline V gene. The length of the CDR3 is 16 residues. CDR3 protein: CASSFGTSGAAYEQYF. For the CDR3, the DNA is TGTGCCAGCAGTTTCGGGACTAGCGGGGCCGCCTACGAGCAGTACTTC.

The chain carries TRBV5-8 and TRBJ2-3; D not resolved. V lost 4 bases to trimming and J lost 14 bases, with 8 bases between them. This CDR3 comprises 9 residues. From germline, CDR1 is SGHTS and CDR2 YDEGEE. CDR3 sequence: CASSKLRYF. In DNA, the CDR3 is TGTGCCAGCAGCAAGCTTCGGTATTTT. Full variable domain (missing parts from reference TRBV5-8 and TRBJ2-3): EAGVTQSPTHLIKTRGQQATLRCSPISGHTSVYWYQQALGLGLQFLLWYDEGEERNRGNFPPRFSGRQFPNYSSELNVNALELEDSALYLCASSKLRYFGPGTRLTVL.

V is TRBV6-2 or TRBV6-3 and J is TRBJ2-3; 8 bases map to TRBD2. The CDR3 extends over 15 amino acids. CDR1 is MNHEY, CDR2 SVGEGT, per germline. The V and J ends lost 6 bases and 4 bases, in that order; junction bases with no gene match: 9. The DNA for the CDR3 is TGTGCCAGCAGGCCGGGACTAGTCATATCAGATACGCAGTATTTT. Its translation: CASRPGLVISDTQYF.

The chain joins TRBV9 to TRBJ1-2; 7 nucleotides agree with TRBD1. In germline, CDR1 is SGDLS, CDR2 YYNGEE. The junction had 6 bases not matched to a gene; V was cut back by 0 bases and J by 4 bases. This CDR3 region has 15 residues. As DNA, the CDR3 is TGTGCCAGCAGCGTAGCAGGGGGAGGAACCTATGGCTACACCTTC. Its translation: CASSVAGGGTYGYTF. Full variable domain (rest looked up from reference TRBV9 and TRBJ1-2): DSGVTQTPKHLITATGQRVTLRCSPRSGDLSVYWYQQSLDQGLQFLIQYYNGEERAKGNILERFSAQQFPDLHSELNLSSLELGDSALYFCASSVAGGGTYGYTFGSGTRLTVV.

This sequence joins TRBV29-1 and TRBJ2-1, with 7 bases lining up with TRBD2. V shed 7 bases, J shed 4 bases, and the junction held 10 bases outside the gene matches. This CDR3 spans 14 amino acids. CDR1 SQVTM and CDR2 ANQGSEA come from the germline V gene. The CDR3 nucleotides read TGCAGCGGTCGAGCGGGCGGGGGATACAATGAGCAGTTCTTC. Translating it yields CSGRAGGGYNEQFF.

The V gene is TRBV20-1, the J gene TRBJ2-1; D call uncertain. Germline-derived CDR1 and CDR2 are DFQATT and SNEGSKA (reference sequence). V lost 6 bases, J lost 9 bases, and 12 bases lay in between. The CDR3 is 11 residues long. The CDR3 reads CSASRLGEQFF. The CDR3 DNA sequence: TGCAGTGCGAGTAGGCTCGGTGAGCAGTTCTTC.

This clonotype came up a few times. The gene calls are TRBV10-3 and TRBJ2-5; D is unclear. The germline gives CDR1 ENHRY, CDR2 SYGVKD. CDR3 size: 11 residues. The V end was cut by 2 bases, the J end by 7 bases, with 5 bases between. The CDR3 nucleotides read TGTGCCATCAGTGAGGGGTTGACCCAGTACTTC. Amino acids: CAISEGLTQYF.

The genes are TRBV6-1 and TRBJ2-2, with TRBD1 matching 8 bases. V shed 5 bases, J shed 6 bases, and the junction held 2 bases outside the gene matches. The length of the CDR3 is 13 residues. The V gene's germline CDR1 is MNHNS and CDR2 SASEGT. The CDR3, as DNA: TGTGCCAGCAGTAAGACAGGGGCCGGGGAGCTGTTTTTT. Protein product: CASSKTGAGELFF.